This TCR beta chain was captured by sequencing in a study of shared clonotypes between healthy human individuals. Healthy HIV-negative adults without recent acute infections or vaccinations served as donors. This table comes from immunoSEQ multiplex PCR, and its TCRdb copy is limited to in-frame clones, with some not included. The sample includes about 360,000 clones, around 67% of them seen just once. The origin of this receptor is a man younger than 45 in good health. The sequenced material came from memory CD4+ T cells sorted from blood. The subset is: CD45RA-negative fraction.

CDR3 residues: CASSLEGGLGTEAFF. As DNA, the CDR3 is TGCGCCAGCAGCTTGGAAGGGGGTTTGGGCACTGAAGCTTTCTTT. The rearrangement links TRBV5-1 to TRBJ1-1, with D possibly TRBD1 on 6 matching bases. CDR3 length: 15 residues. Trimming shortened V by 0 bases and J by 4 bases, and 13 bases separated the two germline ends. Germline-derived CDR1 and CDR2 are SGHRS and YFSETQ.